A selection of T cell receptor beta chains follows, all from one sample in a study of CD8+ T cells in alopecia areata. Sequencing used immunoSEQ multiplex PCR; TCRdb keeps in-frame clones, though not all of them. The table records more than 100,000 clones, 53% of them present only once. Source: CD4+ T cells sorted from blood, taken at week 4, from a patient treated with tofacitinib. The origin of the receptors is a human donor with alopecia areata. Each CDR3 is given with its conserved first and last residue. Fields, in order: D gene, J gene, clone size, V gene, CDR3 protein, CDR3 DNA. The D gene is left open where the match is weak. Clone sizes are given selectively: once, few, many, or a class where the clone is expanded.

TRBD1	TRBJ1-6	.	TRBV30	CAWSPQGKSPLHF	TGTGCCTGGAGTCCACAGGGGAAATCACCCCTCCACTTT
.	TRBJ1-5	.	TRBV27	CASSLRTGAQPQHF	TGTGCCAGCAGTTTACGCACCGGGGCCCAGCCCCAGCATTTT
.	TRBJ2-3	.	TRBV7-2	CASSLGGRKTDTQYF	TGTGCCAGCAGCTTAGGAGGCAGGAAGACAGATACGCAGTATTTT
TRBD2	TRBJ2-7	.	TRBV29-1	CSVGGGAQAYEQYF	TGCAGCGTTGGCGGGGGGGCCCAGGCCTACGAGCAGTACTTC
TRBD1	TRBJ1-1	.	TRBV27	CASSLYVPGGGTEAFF	TGTGCCAGCAGTTTATATGTCCCAGGGGGCGGCACTGAAGCTTTCTTT
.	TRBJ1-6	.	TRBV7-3	CASSKGAGNSPLHF	TGTGCCAGCAGCAAAGGGGCAGGGAATTCACCCCTCCACTTT
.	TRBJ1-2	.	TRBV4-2	CASSRSRGGYTF	TGTGCCAGCAGCCGGTCAAGGGGCGGCTACACCTTC
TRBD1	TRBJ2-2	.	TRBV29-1	CSVGAGGAYTGELFF	TGCAGCGTTGGGGCAGGGGGCGCGTACACCGGGGAGCTGTTTTTT
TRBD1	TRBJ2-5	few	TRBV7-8	CASSRGQGLQETQYF	TGTGCCAGCAGCCGAGGACAGGGCCTCCAAGAGACCCAGTACTTC
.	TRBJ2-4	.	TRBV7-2	CASADSIQYF	TGTGCCAGTGCCGACTCCATTCAGTACTTC
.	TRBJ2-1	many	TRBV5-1	CASSLEGVHNREQFF	TGCGCCAGCAGCTTGGAAGGGGTTCACAATCGTGAGCAGTTCTTC
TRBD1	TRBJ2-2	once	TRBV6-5	CASSYGRTGSPGELFF	TGTGCCAGCAGTTACGGCAGGACAGGTTCGCCCGGGGAGCTGTTTTTT
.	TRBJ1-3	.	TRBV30	CAWSVTTGHLSGNTIYF	TGTGCCTGGAGTGTCACAACAGGGCACCTCTCTGGAAACACCATATATTTT
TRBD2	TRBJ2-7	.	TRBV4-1	CASSQTQPSGTVTYEQYF	TGCGCCAGCAGCCAGACCCAGCCTAGCGGGACGGTTACCTACGAGCAGTACTTC
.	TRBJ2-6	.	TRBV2	CASRGSGANVLTF	TGTGCCAGCAGGGGATCTGGGGCCAACGTCCTGACTTTC
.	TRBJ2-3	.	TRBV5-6	CASSLDRTDTQYF	TGTGCCAGCAGCTTGGATCGAACAGATACGCAGTATTTT
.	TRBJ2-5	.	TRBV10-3	CAISGGIQETQYF	TGTGCCATCAGTGGGGGCATCCAAGAGACCCAGTACTTC
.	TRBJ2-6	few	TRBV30	CAWSGGFGSGANVLTF	TGTGCCTGGAGTGGGGGCTTCGGGTCTGGGGCCAACGTCCTGACTTTC
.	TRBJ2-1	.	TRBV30	CAWSLLGSEQFF	TGTGCCTGGAGTCTCCTTGGGAGTGAGCAGTTCTTC
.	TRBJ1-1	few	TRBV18	CASSPQPDLNTEAFF	TGTGCCAGCTCACCACAACCGGATTTAAACACTGAAGCTTTCTTT
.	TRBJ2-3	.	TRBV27	CASSLYRTDTQYF	TGTGCCAGCAGTTTATACAGGACAGATACGCAGTATTTT
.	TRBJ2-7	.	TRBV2	CASNHDSYEQYF	TGTGCCAGCAATCACGACAGCTACGAGCAGTACTTC
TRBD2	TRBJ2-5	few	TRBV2	CASGRGTRGETQYF	TGTGCCAGCGGAAGGGGGACTAGGGGCGAGACCCAGTACTTC
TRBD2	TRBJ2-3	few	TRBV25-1	CASSSGGETQYF	TGTGCCAGCAGTTCCGGGGGGGAAACGCAGTATTTT
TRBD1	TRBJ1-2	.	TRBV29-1	CSVAGTGESLGYGYTF	TGCAGCGTTGCCGGGACAGGGGAGTCGTTAGGCTATGGCTACACCTTC
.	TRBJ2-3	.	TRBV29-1	CSVPGGTGTDTQYF	TGCAGCGTCCCAGGGGGGACTGGCACAGATACGCAGTATTTT
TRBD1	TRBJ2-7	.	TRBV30	CAWGPGQDYEQYF	TGTGCCTGGGGGCCGGGACAGGACTACGAGCAGTACTTC
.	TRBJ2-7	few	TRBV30	CAWSVQIEQYF	TGTGCCTGGAGTGTCCAGATAGAGCAGTACTTC